This T cell receptor beta chain was captured in a study of blood T cell repertoires in COVID-19. Study details: Acute-phase and convalescent COVID-19 samples originated in the United States, Italy and Spain.

This table comes from immunoSEQ multiplex PCR, and its TCRdb copy is limited to in-frame clones, with some not included. The table includes 300,000 to 450,000 clones, 85% detected once. This clone was detected once. The V gene's germline CDR1 is MNHEY and CDR2 SVGAGI. The CDR3 has 14 amino acids. V dropped 6 bases and J dropped 4; count of bases not matched to a gene: 5. The specimen was peripheral blood. The chain has TRBV6-5 and TRBJ2-3; 9 bases line up with TRBD2. This clonotype was obtained from a woman aged 18 to 35 with acute or convalescent COVID-19. For the CDR3, the DNA is TGTGCCAGCAGAGGGACTAGCTCGGCAGATACGCAGTATTTT. Translated: CASRGTSSADTQYF.